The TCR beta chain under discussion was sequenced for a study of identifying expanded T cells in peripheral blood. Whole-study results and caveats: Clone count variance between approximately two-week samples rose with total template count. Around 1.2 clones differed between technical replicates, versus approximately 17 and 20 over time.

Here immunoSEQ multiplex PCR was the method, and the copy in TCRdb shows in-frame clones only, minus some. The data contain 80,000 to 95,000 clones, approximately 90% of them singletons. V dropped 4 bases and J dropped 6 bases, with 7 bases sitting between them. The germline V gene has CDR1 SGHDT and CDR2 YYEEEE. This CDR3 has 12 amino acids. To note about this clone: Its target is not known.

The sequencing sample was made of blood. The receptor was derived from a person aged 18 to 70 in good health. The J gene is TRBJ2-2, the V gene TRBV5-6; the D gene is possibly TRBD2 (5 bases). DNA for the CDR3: TGTGCCAGCAGCGAGAGGGCCGGGGAGCTGTTTTTT. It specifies CASSERAGELFF.